A single sample gave rise to the 11 T cell receptor beta chains below, sequenced in a study of T cell repertoires in cytomegalovirus infection. What these receptors recognize is not known. In TCRdb, the reads were re-called with MiXCR into one record per CDR3 protein. There are about 570,000 distinct CDR3 sequences in the sample; 40% occur only once, and 48% lies in the top ten. The input for sequencing was cultured PBMCs, taken from culture after CMV antigen stimulation. The receptors derive from a human donor in good health (CMV status not recorded). Some clones in this sample may be carry-over from other donors' samples.

J is TRBJ2-7 and V is TRBV5-5; the D gene could be TRBD1 or TRBD2 (5 bases each). The CDR3 is made up of 14 amino acids. Germline V gene lookup returns CDR1 SGHKS and CDR2 YYEKEE (reference sequence). Trimming removed 3 bases at V and 5 bases at J, with 15 bases between. The CDR3 reads CASSSGASLNEQYF. CDR3 in DNA: TGTGCCAGCAGCTCCGGGGCCTCCCTGAACGAGCAGTACTTC.

The chain uses TRBV7-2 and TRBJ2-5; D ambiguous. Germline V gene lookup returns CDR1 SGHTA and CDR2 FQGNSA. Trimming pared 5 bases from V and 9 bases from J, leaving 13 bases between. The CDR3 loop spans 12 amino acids. The CDR3 is CASSHDSYAQYF. Here the CDR3 DNA reads TGTGCCAGCAGCCATGATTCTTACGCCCAGTACTTC.

This clonotype turned up a few times. The rearrangement links TRBV24-1 to TRBJ1-5, with TRBD1 matching 8 bases. After removal of 4 bases from V and 2 bases from J, the junction contained 3 bases not matched to a gene. The CDR3 loop spans 15 amino acids. Germline V gene sequence: CDR1 KGHDR, CDR2 SFDVKD. CDR3 in DNA: TGTGCCACCAGTGACCTGACAGGGGGCAATCAGCCCCAGCATTTT. It translates to CATSDLTGGNQPQHF.

This clonotype was observed many times. The chain carries TRBV7-2 and TRBJ1-6, with D possibly being TRBD1 (6 bases). CDR3 size: 17 residues. Trimming shortened V by 4 bases and J by 4 bases, and 17 bases separated the two germline ends. Germline V CDR1 and CDR2: SGHTA, FQGNSA. CDR3 coding DNA: TGTGCCAGCAGCTCCGTGCACACTACAGGGTATAATTCACCCCTCCACTTT. Translation gives CASSSVHTTGYNSPLHF.

This chain links TRBV18 with TRBJ2-3; D might be TRBD1 (7 bases). This CDR3 contains 16 residues. The V gene's germline CDR1 is KGHSH and CDR2 LQKENI. V lost 3 bases to trimming and J lost 1 base, with 14 bases between them. The CDR3 DNA is TGTGCCAGCTCACCGCAGGGGGGAGCTCGCACAGATACGCAGTATTTT. Residues: CASSPQGGARTDTQYF.

The rearrangement joins TRBV20-1 to TRBJ2-5; D could derive from TRBD1 or TRBD2 (5 bases each). Per germline, CDR1 DFQATT and CDR2 SNEGSKA (reference sequence). Trimming left V 1 base short and J 1 base short, with 16 bases between. This CDR3 is 16 amino acids long. CDR3 loop: CSARGLRDSTQETQYF. DNA for the CDR3: TGCAGTGCTAGAGGACTAAGAGACAGCACCCAAGAGACCCAGTACTTC.

In this sample, this clonotype turned up a few times. This chain links TRBV12-3 or TRBV12-4 with TRBJ2-2; D gene ambiguous. Trimming pared 6 bases from V and 6 bases from J, leaving 14 bases between. The CDR3 length is 14 residues. Here the CDR3 reads CASSSGLMPGELFF. The CDR3 DNA follows: TGTGCCAGCAGCTCGGGTCTAATGCCCGGGGAGCTGTTTTTT.

The chain joins TRBV2 to TRBJ2-2; D remains ambiguous. The CDR3 is made up of 13 amino acids. Germline lookup yields CDR1 SNHLY and CDR2 FYNNEI. V was clipped by 1 base and J by 7 bases, with 7 bases between them. In DNA form, the CDR3 reads TGTGCCAGCAGTGAAGAGGGAAACGGGGAGCTGTTTTTT. It encodes CASSEEGNGELFF.

This clonotype came up once. The chain employs TRBV15 and TRBJ2-6; D is possibly TRBD1 (6 bases). This CDR3 has 20 amino acids. Germline V gives CDR1 LNHNV, CDR2 YYDKDF (reference sequence). Trimming pared 3 bases from V and 0 bases from J, leaving 21 bases between. This CDR3 is CATSSIPGHQPGSGANVLTF. Written as DNA, the CDR3 is TGTGCCACCAGCAGCATTCCGGGACACCAGCCCGGCTCTGGGGCCAACGTCCTGACTTTC.

The CDR3 DNA sequence: TGTGCCACCACGATCTGGGACAGGGGATCTGAAGCTTTCTTT. Encoded protein: CATTIWDRGSEAFF. V usage is TRBV12-3 or TRBV12-4 and J usage is TRBJ1-1; 10 nucleotides match TRBD1. This CDR3 has 14 residues. With 10 bases clipped from V and 6 bases from J, the junction kept 11 bases outside the gene matches.

In the case of this clonotype: Relative to the germline gene, one junction end is altered; a read error may explain this. The rearrangement uses TRBV4-3 and TRBJ2-2, with D perhaps TRBD2 (5 bases). CDR3 length: 14 amino acids. Germline V CDR1 and CDR2: LGHNA, YSLEER. CDR3 coding DNA: TGCGCCAGCAGCCAAGGAATAGTCGCCGGGGAGCTGTCTTTT. Encoded protein: CASSQGIVAGELSF.